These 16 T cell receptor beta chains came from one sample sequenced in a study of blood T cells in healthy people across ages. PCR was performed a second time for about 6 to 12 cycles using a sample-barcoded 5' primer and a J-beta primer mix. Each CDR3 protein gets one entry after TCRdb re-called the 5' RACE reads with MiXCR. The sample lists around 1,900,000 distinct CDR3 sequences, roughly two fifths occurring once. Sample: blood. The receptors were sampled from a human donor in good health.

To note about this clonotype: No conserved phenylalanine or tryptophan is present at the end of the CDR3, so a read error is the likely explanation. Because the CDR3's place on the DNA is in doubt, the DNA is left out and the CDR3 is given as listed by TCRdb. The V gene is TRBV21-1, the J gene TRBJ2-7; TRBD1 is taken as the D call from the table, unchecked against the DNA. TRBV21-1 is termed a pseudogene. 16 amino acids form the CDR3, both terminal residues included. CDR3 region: CASSPPLQKLPTSSTS.

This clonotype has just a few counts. CDR3 in DNA: TGTGCCACCGGACAGGGGTTCCCATACGAGCAGTACTTC. As protein: CATGQGFPYEQYF. V gene TRBV7-2 combines with J gene TRBJ2-7; 9 bases agree with TRBD1. Germline CDR1 reads SGHTA; CDR2 reads FQGNSA. The CDR3 runs to 13 residues. J lost 4 bases, V lost 10 bases, and 8 bases had no gene match.

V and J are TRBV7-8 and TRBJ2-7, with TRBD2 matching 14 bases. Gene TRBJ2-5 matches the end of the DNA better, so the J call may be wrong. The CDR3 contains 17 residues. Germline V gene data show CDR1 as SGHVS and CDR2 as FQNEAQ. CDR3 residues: CASSLASGLAGGETQYF. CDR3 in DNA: TGTGCCAGCAGCTTAGCGAGCGGACTAGCGGGGGGAGAGACCCAGTACTTC.

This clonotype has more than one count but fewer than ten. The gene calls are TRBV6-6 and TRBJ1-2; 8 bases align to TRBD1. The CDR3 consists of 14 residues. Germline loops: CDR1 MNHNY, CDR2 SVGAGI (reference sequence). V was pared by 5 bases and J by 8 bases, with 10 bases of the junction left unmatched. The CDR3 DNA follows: TGTGCCAGCAGTCTTTACACAGGGGGAAAGGGCTACACCTTC. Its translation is CASSLYTGGKGYTF.

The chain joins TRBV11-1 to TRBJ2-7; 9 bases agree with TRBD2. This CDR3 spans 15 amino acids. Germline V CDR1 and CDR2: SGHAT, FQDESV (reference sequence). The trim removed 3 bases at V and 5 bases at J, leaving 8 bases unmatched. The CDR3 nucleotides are TGTGCCAGCAGCTTTCTAAGCGGGGGGCGTGACGAGCAGTACTTC. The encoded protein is CASSFLSGGRDEQYF.

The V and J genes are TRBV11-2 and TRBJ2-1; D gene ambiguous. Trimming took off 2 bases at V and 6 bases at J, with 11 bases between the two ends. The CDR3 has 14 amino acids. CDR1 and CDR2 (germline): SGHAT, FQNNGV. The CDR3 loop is CASSLFQHLNEQFF. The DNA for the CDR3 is TGTGCCAGCAGCTTATTTCAGCATCTCAATGAGCAGTTCTTC. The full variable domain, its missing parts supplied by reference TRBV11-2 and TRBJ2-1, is EAGVAQSPRYKIIEKRQSVAFWCNPISGHATLYWYQQILGQGPKLLIQFQNNGVVDDSQLPKDRFSAERLKGVDSTLKIQPAKLEDSAVYLCASSLFQHLNEQFFGPGTRLTVL.

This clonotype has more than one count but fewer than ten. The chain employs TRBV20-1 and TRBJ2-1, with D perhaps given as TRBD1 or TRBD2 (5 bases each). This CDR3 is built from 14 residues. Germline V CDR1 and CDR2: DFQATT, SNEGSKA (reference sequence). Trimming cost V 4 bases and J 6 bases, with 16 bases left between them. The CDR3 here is CSANSGLAGNEQFF. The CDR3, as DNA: TGCAGTGCTAACTCGGGGCTAGCAGGCAATGAGCAGTTCTTC.

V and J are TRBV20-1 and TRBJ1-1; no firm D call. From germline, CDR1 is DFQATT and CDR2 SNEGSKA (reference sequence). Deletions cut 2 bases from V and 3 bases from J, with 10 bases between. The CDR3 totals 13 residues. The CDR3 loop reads CSARPDPHTEAFF. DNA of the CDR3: TGCAGTGCTAGACCGGACCCTCACACTGAAGCTTTCTTT.

The CDR3 sequence: CASSATGAEDTQYF. DNA for the CDR3: TGCGCCAGCAGCGCGACAGGGGCGGAGGATACGCAGTATTTT. This chain links TRBV5-1 with TRBJ2-3; 8 bases agree with TRBD1. Germline V gene data show CDR1 as SGHRS and CDR2 as YFSETQ. CDR3 length: 14 amino acids. Unmatched junction bases numbered 7, after V lost 4 bases and J lost 6 bases.

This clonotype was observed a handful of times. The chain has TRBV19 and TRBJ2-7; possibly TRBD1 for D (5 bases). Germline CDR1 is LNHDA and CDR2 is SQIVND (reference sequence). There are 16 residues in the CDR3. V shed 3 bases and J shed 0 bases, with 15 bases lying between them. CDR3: CASSMNWGTNSYEQYF. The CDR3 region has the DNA TGTGCCAGTAGTATGAATTGGGGCACAAACTCCTACGAGCAGTACTTC. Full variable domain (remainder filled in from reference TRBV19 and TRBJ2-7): DGGITQSPKYLFRKEGQNVTLSCEQNLNHDAMYWYRQDPGQGLRLIYYSQIVNDFQKGDIAEGYSVSREKKESFPLTVTSAQKNPTAFYLCASSMNWGTNSYEQYFGPGTRLTVT.

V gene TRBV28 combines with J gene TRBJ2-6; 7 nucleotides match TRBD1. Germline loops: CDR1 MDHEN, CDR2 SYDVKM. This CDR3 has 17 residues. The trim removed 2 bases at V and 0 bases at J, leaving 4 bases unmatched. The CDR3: CASSLVGDSSGANVLTF. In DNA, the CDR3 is TGTGCCAGCAGTTTAGTGGGGGACAGCTCTGGGGCCAACGTCCTGACTTTC.

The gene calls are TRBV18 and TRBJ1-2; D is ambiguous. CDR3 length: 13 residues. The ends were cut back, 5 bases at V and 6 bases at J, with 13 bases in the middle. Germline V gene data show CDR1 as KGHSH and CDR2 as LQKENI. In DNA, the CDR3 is TGTGCCAGCTCATCCCAGGTAGCGGATGGCTACACCTTC. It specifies CASSSQVADGYTF.

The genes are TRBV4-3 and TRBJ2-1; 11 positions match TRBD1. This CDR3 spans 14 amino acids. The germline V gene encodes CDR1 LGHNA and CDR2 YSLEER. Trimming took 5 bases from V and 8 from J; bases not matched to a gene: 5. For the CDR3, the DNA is TGCGCCAGCAGCGCTCGGACAGGGGGCTATGAGCAGTTCTTC. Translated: CASSARTGGYEQFF.

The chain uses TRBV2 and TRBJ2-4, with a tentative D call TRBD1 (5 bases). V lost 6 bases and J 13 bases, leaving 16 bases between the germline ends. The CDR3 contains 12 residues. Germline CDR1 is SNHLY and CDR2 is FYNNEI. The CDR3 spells CASSGQGAEQYF. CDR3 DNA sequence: TGTGCCAGCAGCGGCCAGGGTGCTGAGCAGTACTTC.

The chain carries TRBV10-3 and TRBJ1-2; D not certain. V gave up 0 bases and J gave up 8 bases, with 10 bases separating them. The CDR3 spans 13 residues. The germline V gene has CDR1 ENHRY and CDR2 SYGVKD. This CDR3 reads CAISESVLGGYTF. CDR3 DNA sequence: TGTGCCATCAGTGAGTCCGTCCTAGGGGGCTACACCTTC.

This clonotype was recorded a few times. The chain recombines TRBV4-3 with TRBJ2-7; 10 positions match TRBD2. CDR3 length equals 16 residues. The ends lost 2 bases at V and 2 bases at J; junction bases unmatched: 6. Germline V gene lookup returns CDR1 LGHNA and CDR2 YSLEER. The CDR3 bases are TGCGCCAGCAGCCAACTAGCTAGCGGGGGAGCCTACGAGCAGTACTTC. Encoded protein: CASSQLASGGAYEQYF.